The next 6 T cell receptor beta chains were all read from a single sample in a study of blood T cell repertoires in COVID-19. The method was immunoSEQ multiplex PCR; TCRdb's version includes in-frame clones alone and lacks a portion of them. The table has about 91,000 clones, 82% seen once. The specimen was peripheral blood. The receptors stem from a man between 45 and 60 years old with active or convalescent COVID-19.

This clone was seen more than once but under ten times. The chain combines TRBV3-1 (or the pseudogene TRBV3-2) with TRBJ2-5; 12 bases match TRBD2. This CDR3 region has 15 residues. V shed 4 bases, J shed 5 bases, and the junction held 5 bases outside the gene matches. In germline, CDR1 is LGHDT, CDR2 YNNKEL (reference sequence). The CDR3 protein is CASSLTSGGLETQYF. For the CDR3, the DNA is TGTGCCAGCAGCCTTACTAGCGGGGGGCTCGAGACCCAGTACTTC.

The rearrangement joins TRBV7-2 to TRBJ2-1; TRBD2 aligns across 9 bases. Per germline, CDR1 SGHTA and CDR2 FQGNSA. V dropped 5 bases and J dropped 10; count of bases not matched to a gene: 12. This CDR3 is built from 15 residues. CDR3 coding DNA: TGTGCCAGCAGCATTAGCGGGGGAGGTTTAGAGGAGCAGTTCTTC. Amino acids: CASSISGGGLEEQFF.

This clone was detected once. The chain has TRBV5-1 and TRBJ2-2; the match to TRBD1 covers 7 bases. Unmatched junction bases numbered 10, after V lost 1 base and J lost 7 bases. The CDR3 loop spans 16 amino acids. Per the germline V gene, CDR1 is SGHRS and CDR2 is YFSETQ. CDR3 bases: TGCGCCAGCAGCTTGTCCGGACAGGAGATAGGCGGGGAGCTGTTTTTT. Amino acids: CASSLSGQEIGGELFF.

Here the CDR3 reads CASFPTGGGGNQPQHF. CDR3 nucleotides: TGCGCCAGCTTCCCGACAGGGGGCGGAGGGAATCAGCCCCAGCATTTT. This chain connects TRBV10-1 to TRBJ1-5; 10 bases map to TRBD1. The germline V gene has CDR1 WNHNN and CDR2 SYGVQD (reference sequence). Trimming cost V 8 bases and J 4 bases; bases outside gene matches: 11. The CDR3 has 16 amino acids.

The CDR3 loop reads CASRGQSNQPQHF. DNA of the CDR3: TGTGCCAGCAGGGGACAGAGCAATCAGCCCCAGCATTTT. V and J are TRBV12-3 or TRBV12-4 and TRBJ1-5; 7 bases are a match to TRBD1. V dropped 6 bases and J dropped 1; count of bases not matched to a gene: 0. This CDR3 comprises 13 residues.

The rearrangement joins TRBV15 to TRBJ2-4, with a possible D match to TRBD1 (5 bases). The CDR3 runs 14 residues. Germline values: CDR1 LNHNV, CDR2 YYDKDF (reference sequence). V lost 0 bases and J 3 bases, leaving 6 bases between the germline ends. CDR3 DNA sequence: TGTGCCACCAGCAGAGATCAGGGCAAAAACATTCAGTACTTC. This translates into CATSRDQGKNIQYF.